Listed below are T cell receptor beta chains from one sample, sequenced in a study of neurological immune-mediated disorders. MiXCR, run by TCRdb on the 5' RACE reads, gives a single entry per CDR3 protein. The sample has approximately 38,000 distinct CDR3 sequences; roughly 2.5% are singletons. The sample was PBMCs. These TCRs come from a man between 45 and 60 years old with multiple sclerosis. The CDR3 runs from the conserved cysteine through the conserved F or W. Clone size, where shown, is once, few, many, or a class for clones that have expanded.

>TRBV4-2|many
CASSQDSRTAYSNQPQHF
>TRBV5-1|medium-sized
CASSSQGGTEAFF
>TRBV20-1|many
CSASPTSGQETQYF
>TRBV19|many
CASSIYPLGHGYTF
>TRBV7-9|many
CASSLSYEQYF
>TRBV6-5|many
CASSYSSIAGTEAFF
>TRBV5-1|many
CASSLGAGEVNEQFF
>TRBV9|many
CASSGGAVVQPQHF
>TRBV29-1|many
CSVETSDIQYF
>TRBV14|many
CASSRRTGADEKLFF
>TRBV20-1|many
CSARKRISNSGNTIYF
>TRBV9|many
CASSGRLAGTNEQFF
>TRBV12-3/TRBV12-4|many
CASSLIGRFGGAGNQPQHF
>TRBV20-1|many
CSAIHRGRNYGYTF
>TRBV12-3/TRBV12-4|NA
CASRGAGGHYQPQHF
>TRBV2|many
CASSEMGNTEAFF
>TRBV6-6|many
CASRRLGQGNTEAFF
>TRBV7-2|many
CASSFRGYQPQHF
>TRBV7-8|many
CASSLNLAGADTQYF
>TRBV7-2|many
CASSPGAGGLYNEQFF
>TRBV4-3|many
CASSQERRPYGYTF
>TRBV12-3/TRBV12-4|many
CASSFRVSDGYTF
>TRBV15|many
CATSRGTGQPQHF
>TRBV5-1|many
CASSADGVGNTEAFF
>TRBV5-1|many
CASSLGALAQNEQFF
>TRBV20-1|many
CSASPEEGGGDIQYF
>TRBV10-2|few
CASMDGFMNTEAFF
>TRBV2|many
CASSERRGGPDTQYF
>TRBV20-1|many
CSASKTSGGPTTDTQYF
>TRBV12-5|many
CASAPGGTEAFF
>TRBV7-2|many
CASSLAPNTGELFF
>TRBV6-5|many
CASSQDRGPGYTF
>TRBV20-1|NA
CSATTPGQAGDTDTQYF
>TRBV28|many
CASSPLTGTGGPLRFF
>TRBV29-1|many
CSVEAGGTQYF
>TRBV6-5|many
CASSAAQGGQPQHF
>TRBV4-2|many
CASSQDYSQPQHF
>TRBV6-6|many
CASSYYGSYEQYF
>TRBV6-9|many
CASKGWVVQYF
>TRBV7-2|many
CASSAKGGTYEQYF
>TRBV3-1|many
CASSPGGTGVIRNEQFF